This T cell receptor (beta chain) was recorded in a study of T cell responses to AZD1222 COVID-19 vaccine. Measured with immunoSEQ multiplex PCR; TCRdb has only the in-frame clones, and not every one. The sample has 130,000 or so clones, roughly nine tenths seen once; the top ten hold roughly 6.3%. Findings and caveats of the study: Spike-specific TCR breadth and depth were elevated following two AZD1222 doses. Reportedly, close to half of spike-specific TCRs are directed against unmutated variant regions. Donors, mostly white British, included more females; clonal diversity was possibly underestimated. Repertoire collection took place solely once the T cell response had peaked.

Details on this clone: Its antigen remains unidentified.

This sequence originates from an adult in good health. Specimen: peripheral blood, collected on day 0 of AZD1222 vaccination.

Here the CDR3 DNA reads TGTGCCATCGGAGGACTAGCGGGCTCTGGGGAGCTGTTTTTT. It codes for CAIGGLAGSGELFF. The chain couples TRBV10-3 to TRBJ2-2; 11 bases line up with TRBD2. The CDR3 has 14 amino acids. V lost 8 bases to trimming and J lost 8 bases; unmatched junction nucleotides: 7. Germline V gives CDR1 ENHRY, CDR2 SYGVKD.